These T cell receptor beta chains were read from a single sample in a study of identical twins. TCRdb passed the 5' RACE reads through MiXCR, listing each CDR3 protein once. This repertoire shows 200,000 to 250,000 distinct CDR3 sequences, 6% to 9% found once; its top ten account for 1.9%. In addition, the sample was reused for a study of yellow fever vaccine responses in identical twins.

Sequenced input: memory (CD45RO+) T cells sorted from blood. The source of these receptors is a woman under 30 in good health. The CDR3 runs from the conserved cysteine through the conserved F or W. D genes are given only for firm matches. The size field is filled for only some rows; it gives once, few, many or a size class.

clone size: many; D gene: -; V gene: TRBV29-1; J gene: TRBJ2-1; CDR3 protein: CSVESGYGQSSYNEQFF; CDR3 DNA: TGCAGCGTTGAAAGTGGTTATGGACAAAGCTCCTACAATGAGCAGTTCTTC
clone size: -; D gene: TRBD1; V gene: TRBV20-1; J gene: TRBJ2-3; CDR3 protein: CSARQGADTQYF; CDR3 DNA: TGCAGTGCTAGACAGGGGGCAGATACGCAGTATTTT
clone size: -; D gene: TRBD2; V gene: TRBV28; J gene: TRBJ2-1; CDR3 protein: CAIQGVAGGYNEQFF; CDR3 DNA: TGTGCCATTCAGGGAGTGGCCGGGGGGTACAATGAGCAGTTCTTC
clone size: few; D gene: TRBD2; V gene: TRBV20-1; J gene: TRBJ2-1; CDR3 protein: CSAERAGVKDSQFF; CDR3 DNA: TGCAGTGCTGAAAGGGCGGGAGTCAAAGACTCGCAGTTCTTC
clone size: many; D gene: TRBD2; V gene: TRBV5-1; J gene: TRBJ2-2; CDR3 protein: CASSLLTSGKGAGELFF; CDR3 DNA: TGCGCCAGCAGCTTACTGACTAGCGGGAAGGGTGCCGGGGAGCTGTTTTTT
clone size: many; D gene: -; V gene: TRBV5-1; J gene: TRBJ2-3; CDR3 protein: CASSRDSTDTQYF; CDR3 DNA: TGCGCCAGCAGCAGGGACAGCACAGATACGCAGTATTTT
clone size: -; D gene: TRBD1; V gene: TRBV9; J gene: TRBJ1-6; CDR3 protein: CASSKGQGASPLHF; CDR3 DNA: TGTGCCAGCAGCAAGGGACAGGGCGCCTCGCCCCTCCACTTT
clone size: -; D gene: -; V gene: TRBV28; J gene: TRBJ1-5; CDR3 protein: CASIRRAEQPQHF; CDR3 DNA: TGTGCCAGCATTCGGCGGGCTGAACAGCCCCAGCATTTT
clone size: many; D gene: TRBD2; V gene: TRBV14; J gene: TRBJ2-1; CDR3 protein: CASSQVAGVYNEQFF; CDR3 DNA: TGTGCCAGCAGCCAAGTAGCGGGAGTCTACAATGAGCAGTTCTTC
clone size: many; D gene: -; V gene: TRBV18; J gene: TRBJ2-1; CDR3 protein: CASSPYQRNNEQFF; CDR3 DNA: TGTGCCAGCTCACCATATCAGCGGAACAATGAGCAGTTCTTC
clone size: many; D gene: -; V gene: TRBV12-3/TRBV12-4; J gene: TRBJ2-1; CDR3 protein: CASSLLGGEQFF; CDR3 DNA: TGTGCCAGCAGTTTATTGGGGGGAGAGCAGTTCTTC
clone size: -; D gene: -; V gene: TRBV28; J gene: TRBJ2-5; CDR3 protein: CASSSVGGAETQYF; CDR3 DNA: TGTGCCAGCAGTTCGGTGGGGGGCGCAGAGACCCAGTACTTC
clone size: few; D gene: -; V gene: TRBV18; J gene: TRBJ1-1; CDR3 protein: CASSESGTGLGTEAFF; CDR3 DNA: TGTGCCAGCTCGGAGAGCGGTACAGGGTTGGGGACTGAAGCTTTCTTT
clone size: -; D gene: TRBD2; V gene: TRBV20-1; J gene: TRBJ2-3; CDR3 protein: CSATGTSGFPSTDTQYF; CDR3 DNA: TGCAGTGCTACCGGGACTAGCGGTTTTCCTAGCACAGATACGCAGTATTTT
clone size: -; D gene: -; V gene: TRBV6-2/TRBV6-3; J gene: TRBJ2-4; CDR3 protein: CASSARTLAKNIQYF; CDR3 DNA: TGTGCCAGCAGCGCTCGAACCCTAGCCAAAAACATTCAGTACTTC
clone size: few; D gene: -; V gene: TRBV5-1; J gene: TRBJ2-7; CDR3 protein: CASSLVPTRDPAYEQYF; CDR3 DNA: TGCGCCAGCAGCTTGGTTCCTACCCGGGACCCAGCCTACGAGCAGTACTTC
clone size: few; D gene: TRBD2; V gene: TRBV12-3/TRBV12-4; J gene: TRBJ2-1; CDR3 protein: CASRKGTSGNHNEQFF; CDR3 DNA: TGTGCCAGCAGAAAAGGGACTAGCGGAAATCACAATGAGCAGTTCTTC
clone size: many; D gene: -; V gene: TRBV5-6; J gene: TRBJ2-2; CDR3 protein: CASSLRKLQNTGELFF; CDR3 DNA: TGTGCCAGCAGCTTGCGAAAGCTCCAGAACACCGGGGAGCTGTTTTTT
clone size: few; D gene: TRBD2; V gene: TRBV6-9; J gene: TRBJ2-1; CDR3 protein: CASMGGGCNEQFF; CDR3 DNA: TGTGCCAGCATGGGCGGGGGGTGCAATGAGCAGTTCTTC
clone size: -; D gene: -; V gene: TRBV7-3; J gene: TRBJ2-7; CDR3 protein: CASSPYGGTSEQYF; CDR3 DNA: TGTGCCAGCAGCCCGTATGGGGGTACCTCCGAGCAGTACTTC
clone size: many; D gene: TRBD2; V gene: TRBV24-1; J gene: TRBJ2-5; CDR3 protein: CATSPGTSPQETQYF; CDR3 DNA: TGTGCCACCAGCCCTGGGACTAGCCCCCAAGAGACCCAGTACTTC
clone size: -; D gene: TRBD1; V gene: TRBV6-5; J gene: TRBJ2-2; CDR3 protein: CASPGGTGELFF; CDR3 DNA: TGTGCCAGCCCAGGGGGCACCGGGGAGCTGTTTTTT
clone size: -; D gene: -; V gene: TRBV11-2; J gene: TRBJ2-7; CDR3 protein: CASSLQGKGSEQYF; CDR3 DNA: TGTGCCAGCAGCTTACAGGGGAAAGGTAGCGAGCAGTACTTC
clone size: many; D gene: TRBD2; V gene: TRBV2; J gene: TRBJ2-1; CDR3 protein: CASKEVAGYLEQFF; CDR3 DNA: TGTGCCAGCAAGGAGGTAGCGGGGTACCTTGAGCAGTTCTTC
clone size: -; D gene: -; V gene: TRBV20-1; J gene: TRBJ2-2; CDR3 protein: CSATWGVGELFF; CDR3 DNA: TGCAGTGCTACCTGGGGGGTCGGGGAGCTGTTTTTT
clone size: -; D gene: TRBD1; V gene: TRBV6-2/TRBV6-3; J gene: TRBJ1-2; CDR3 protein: CASRLGQGAFYGYTF; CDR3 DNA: TGTGCCAGCAGACTAGGACAGGGGGCCTTCTATGGCTACACCTTC
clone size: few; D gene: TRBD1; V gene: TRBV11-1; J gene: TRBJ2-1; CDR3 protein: CASSLEGGSGTGGSYNEQFF; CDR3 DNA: TGTGCCAGCAGCTTAGAGGGGGGCTCCGGGACAGGGGGCTCCTACAATGAGCAGTTCTTC
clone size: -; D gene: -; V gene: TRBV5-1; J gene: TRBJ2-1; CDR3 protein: CASSHGSRNNEQFF; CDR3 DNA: TGCGCCAGCAGCCACGGGAGCAGAAACAATGAGCAGTTCTTC
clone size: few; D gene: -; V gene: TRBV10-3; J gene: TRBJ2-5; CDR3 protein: CAIGNSETQYF; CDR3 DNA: TGTGCCATCGGGAACTCAGAGACCCAGTACTTC
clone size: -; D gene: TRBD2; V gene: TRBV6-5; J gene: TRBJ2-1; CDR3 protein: CASSYSPSGSWNEQFF; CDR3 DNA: TGTGCCAGCAGTTACTCGCCTAGCGGGAGTTGGAATGAGCAGTTCTTC
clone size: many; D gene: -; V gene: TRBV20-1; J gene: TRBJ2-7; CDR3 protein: CSAQRDSGGQGSYEQYF; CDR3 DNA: TGCAGTGCGCAGCGGGACAGTGGGGGGCAAGGCTCCTACGAGCAGTACTTC
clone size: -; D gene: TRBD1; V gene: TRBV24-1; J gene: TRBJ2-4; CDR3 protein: CATSDSTGVGFGNIQYF; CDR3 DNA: TGTGCCACCAGTGATTCGACAGGGGTCGGGTTTGGAAACATTCAGTACTTC
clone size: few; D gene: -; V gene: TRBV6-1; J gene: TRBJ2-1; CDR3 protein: CASRKLVGAKEQFF; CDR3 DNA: TGTGCCAGCAGGAAACTGGTGGGAGCTAAGGAGCAGTTCTTC
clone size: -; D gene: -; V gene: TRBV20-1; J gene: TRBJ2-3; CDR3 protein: CSAGGPFGDTQYF; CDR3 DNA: TGCAGTGCTGGGGGGCCTTTTGGGGATACGCAGTATTTT
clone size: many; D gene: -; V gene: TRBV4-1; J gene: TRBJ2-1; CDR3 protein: CASSHADRDYNEQFF; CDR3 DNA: TGCGCCAGCAGCCATGCAGACAGAGATTACAATGAGCAGTTCTTC
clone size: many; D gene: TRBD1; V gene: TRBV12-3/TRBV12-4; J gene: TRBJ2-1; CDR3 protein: CASSWDSDSYNEQFF; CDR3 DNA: TGTGCCAGCAGTTGGGACAGCGACTCCTACAATGAGCAGTTCTTC
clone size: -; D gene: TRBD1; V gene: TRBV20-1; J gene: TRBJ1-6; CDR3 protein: CSASGQGEASPLHF; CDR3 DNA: TGCAGTGCTAGTGGGCAGGGGGAGGCTTCACCCCTCCACTTT
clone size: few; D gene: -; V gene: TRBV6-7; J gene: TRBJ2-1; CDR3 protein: CASDNKSYNEQFF; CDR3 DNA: TGTGCCAGCGATAACAAATCCTACAATGAGCAGTTCTTC
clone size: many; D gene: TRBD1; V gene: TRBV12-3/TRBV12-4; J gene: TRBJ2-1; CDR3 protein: CASRPGQGSIEQFF; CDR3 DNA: TGTGCCAGCAGGCCGGGACAGGGGAGTATTGAGCAGTTCTTC
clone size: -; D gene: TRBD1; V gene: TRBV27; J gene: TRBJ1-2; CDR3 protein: CASSRQGASYGYTF; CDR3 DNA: TGTGCCAGCAGCCGACAGGGGGCGAGCTATGGCTACACCTTC
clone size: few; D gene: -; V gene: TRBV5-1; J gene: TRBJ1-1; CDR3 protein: CASSLGAPGTRLYTEAFF; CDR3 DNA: TGCGCCAGCAGCTTGGGTGCACCGGGGACCCGACTCTACACTGAAGCTTTCTTT
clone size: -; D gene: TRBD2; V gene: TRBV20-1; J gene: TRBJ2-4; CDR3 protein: CSGRGGAKNIQYF; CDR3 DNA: TGCAGTGGGCGGGGGGGAGCCAAAAACATTCAGTACTTC
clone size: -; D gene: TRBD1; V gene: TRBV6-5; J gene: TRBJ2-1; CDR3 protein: CAGGQGAEQFF; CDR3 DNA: TGTGCCGGGGGTCAGGGGGCTGAGCAGTTCTTC
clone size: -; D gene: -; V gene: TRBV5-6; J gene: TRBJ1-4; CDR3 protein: CASSSPTSGQINEKLFF; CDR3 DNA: TGTGCCAGCAGTTCGCCCACCTCTGGACAGATTAATGAAAAACTGTTTTTT
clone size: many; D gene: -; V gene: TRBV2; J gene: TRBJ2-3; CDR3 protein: CASSVTDTQYF; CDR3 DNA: TGTGCCAGCAGTGTCACAGATACGCAGTATTTT
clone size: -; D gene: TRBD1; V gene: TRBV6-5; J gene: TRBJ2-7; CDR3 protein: CASSWRGTGTYEQYF; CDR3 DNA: TGTGCCAGCAGTTGGAGGGGGACAGGGACATACGAGCAGTACTTC
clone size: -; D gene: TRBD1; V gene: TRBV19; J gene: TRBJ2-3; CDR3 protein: CASSIAGQASTDTQYF; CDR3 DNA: TGTGCCAGTAGTATAGCAGGACAGGCCTCGACTGATACGCAGTATTTT
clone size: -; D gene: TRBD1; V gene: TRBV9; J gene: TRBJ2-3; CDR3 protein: CASSAPDRGQDTQYF; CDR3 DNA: TGTGCCAGCAGCGCCCCGGACAGGGGGCAAGATACGCAGTATTTT
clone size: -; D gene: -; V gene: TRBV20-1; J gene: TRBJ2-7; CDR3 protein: CSARDPAGGPGYEQYF; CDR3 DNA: TGCAGTGCTAGAGATCCAGCGGGCGGGCCGGGCTACGAGCAGTACTTC
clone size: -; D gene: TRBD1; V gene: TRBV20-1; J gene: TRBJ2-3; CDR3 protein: CSADPGQGTDTQYF; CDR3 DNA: TGCAGTGCAGATCCGGGACAGGGCACAGATACGCAGTATTTT
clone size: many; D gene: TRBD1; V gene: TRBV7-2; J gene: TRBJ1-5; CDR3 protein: CASSLKQGAGQPQHF; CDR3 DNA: TGTGCCAGCAGCTTAAAACAGGGGGCCGGTCAGCCCCAGCATTTT